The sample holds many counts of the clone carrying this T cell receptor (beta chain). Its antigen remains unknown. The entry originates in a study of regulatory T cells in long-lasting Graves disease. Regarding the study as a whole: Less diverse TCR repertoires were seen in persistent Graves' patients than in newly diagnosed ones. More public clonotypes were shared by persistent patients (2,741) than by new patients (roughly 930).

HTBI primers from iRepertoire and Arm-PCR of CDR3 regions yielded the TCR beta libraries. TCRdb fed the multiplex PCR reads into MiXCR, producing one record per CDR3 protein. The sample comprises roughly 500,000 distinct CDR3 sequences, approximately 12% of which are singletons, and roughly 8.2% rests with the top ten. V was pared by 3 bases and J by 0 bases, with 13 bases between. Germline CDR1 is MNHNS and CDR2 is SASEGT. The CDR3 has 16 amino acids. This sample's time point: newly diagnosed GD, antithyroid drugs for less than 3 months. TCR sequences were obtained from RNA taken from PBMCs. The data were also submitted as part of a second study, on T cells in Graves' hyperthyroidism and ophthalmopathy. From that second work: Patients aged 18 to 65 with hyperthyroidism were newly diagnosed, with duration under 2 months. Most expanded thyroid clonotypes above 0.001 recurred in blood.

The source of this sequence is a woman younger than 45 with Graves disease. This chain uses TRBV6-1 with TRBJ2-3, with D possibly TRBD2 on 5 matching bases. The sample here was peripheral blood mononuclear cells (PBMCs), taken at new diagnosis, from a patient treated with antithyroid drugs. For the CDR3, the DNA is TGTGCCAGCAGTGATGGAGCGGTTCGTAGCACAGATACGCAGTATTTT. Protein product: CASSDGAVRSTDTQYF.